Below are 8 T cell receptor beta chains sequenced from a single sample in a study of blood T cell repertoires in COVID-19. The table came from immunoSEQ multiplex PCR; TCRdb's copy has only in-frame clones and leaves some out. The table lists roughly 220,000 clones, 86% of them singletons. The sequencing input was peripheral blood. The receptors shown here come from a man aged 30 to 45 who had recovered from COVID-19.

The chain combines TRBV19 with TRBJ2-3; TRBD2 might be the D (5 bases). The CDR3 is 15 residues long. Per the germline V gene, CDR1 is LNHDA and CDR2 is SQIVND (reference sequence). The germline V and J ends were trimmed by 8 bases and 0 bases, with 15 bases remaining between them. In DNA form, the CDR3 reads TGTGCCAGTGGTTGGACCAGAGGGAGCACAGATACGCAGTATTTT. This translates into CASGWTRGSTDTQYF.

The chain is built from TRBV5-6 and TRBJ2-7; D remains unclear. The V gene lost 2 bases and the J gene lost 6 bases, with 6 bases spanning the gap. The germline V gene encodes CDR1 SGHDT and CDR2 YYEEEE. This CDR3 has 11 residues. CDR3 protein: CASSFLSEQYF. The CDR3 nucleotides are TGTGCCAGCAGCTTCCTATCCGAGCAGTACTTC. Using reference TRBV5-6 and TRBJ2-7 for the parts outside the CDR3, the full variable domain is DAGVTQSPTHLIKTRGQQVTLRCSPKSGHDTVSWYQQALGQGPQFIFQYYEEEERQRGNFPDRFSGHQFPNYSSELNVNALLLGDSALYLCASSFLSEQYFGPGTRLTVT.

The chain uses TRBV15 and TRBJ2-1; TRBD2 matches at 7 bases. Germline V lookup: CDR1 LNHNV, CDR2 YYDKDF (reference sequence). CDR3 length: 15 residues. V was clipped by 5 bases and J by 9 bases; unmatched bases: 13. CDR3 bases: TGTGCCACCAGCCGCCCCCAGCGGGGCATCGGTGAGCAGTTCTTC. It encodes CATSRPQRGIGEQFF.

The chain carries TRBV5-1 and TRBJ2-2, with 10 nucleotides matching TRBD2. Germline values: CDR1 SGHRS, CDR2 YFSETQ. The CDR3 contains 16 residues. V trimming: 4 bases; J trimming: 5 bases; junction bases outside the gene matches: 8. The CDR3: CASSLGLAETTGELFF. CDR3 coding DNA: TGCGCCAGCAGCCTCGGACTAGCGGAGACAACCGGGGAGCTGTTTTTT.

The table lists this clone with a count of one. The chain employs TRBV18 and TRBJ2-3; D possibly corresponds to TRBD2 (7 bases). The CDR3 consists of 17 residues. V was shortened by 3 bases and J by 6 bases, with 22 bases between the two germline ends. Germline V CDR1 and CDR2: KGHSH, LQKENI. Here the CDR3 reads CASSPTLGAGAGDTQYF. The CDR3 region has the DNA TGTGCCAGCTCACCTACCCTCGGGGCGGGGGCCGGGGATACGCAGTATTTT. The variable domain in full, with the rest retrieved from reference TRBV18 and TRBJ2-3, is NAGVMQNPRHLVRRRGQEARLRCSPMKGHSHVYWYRQLPEEGLKFMVYLQKENIIDESGMPKERFSAEFPKEGPSILRIQQVVRGDSAAYFCASSPTLGAGAGDTQYFGPGTRLTVL.

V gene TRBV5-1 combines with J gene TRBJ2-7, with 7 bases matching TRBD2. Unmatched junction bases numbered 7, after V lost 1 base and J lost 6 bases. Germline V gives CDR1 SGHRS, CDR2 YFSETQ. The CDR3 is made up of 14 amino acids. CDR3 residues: CASSLREGYREQYF. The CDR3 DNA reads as TGCGCCAGCAGCTTGAGGGAGGGGTATCGCGAGCAGTACTTC.

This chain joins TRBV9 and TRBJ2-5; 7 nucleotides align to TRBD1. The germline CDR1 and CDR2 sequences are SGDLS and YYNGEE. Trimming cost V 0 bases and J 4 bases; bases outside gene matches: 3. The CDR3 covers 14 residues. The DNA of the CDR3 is TGTGCCAGCAGCGTAGTGGCAGGGGGAGAGACCCAGTACTTC. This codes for CASSVVAGGETQYF.

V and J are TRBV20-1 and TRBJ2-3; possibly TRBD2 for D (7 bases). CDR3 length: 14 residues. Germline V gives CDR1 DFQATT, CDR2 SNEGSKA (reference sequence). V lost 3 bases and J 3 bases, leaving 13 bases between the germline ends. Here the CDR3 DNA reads TGCAGTGCTAGTGAGGGGGGGGAGACAGATACGCAGTATTTT. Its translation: CSASEGGETDTQYF.